This T cell receptor beta chain derives from a study of T cell responses to AZD1222 COVID-19 vaccine (TCRdb year 2021). In the study overall: Because spike-specific TCR depth and breadth did not differ between the two schedules, AZD1222 recipients who got a second dose at roughly 4 weeks were pooled with those who got a second dose at roughly 12 weeks. A total of around 240 trial participants underwent TCR sequencing, of whom about 200 had received two doses of AZD1222 and around 25 had received two doses of the MenACWY control vaccine. Enrollment into the trials was organized by age into subgroups of 18-55, 56-69 and 70-plus years, and those subgroups contained about 150, 27 and 61 TCR-sequenced participants, respectively. What the work shows at the level of the full study, not this receptor alone: Conclusions about previously exposed vaccinees are limited because only 5 or 6 AZD1222 recipients were SARS-CoV-2 seropositive at baseline. Because no day 14 peak-response samples were available, repertoires were characterized only after the peak T cell response. Nearly half of unique spike-specific TCRs reportedly recognized epitopes outside regions mutated in the B.1.351 and B.1.1.7 variants. In the small 56-69-year group, the increase in depth fell short of significance, most likely because of low power. The whole spike protein was spanned by vaccine-associated CD4 TCRs, and dominant responses were seen in regions 160-218 and 743-854. Spike-specific TCR breadth and depth rose significantly after two AZD1222 doses compared with day 0 and with MenACWY recipients. Participants were mostly white British and included more females than males, and it was suggested by the authors that clonal diversity may have been underestimated.

The CDR3 regions of human TCRbeta chains were subjected to immunosequencing. The study's own analysis went as follows. Repertoire TCRs were matched against a reference library of SARS-CoV-2-specific TCRs generated with the MIRA antigen-specificity platform. Breadth meant the fraction of unique TCRs that were SARS-CoV-2-associated, whereas depth meant the fraction of total T cells that were SARS-CoV-2-associated. Each spike-specific TCR was assigned to its reactive spike region and to a CD4 or CD8 class using the MIRA data. Log10-transformed breadth and depth values were compared by one-way ANOVA with Sidak's multiple comparisons tests. TCRdb's version of the immuneACCESS table is confined to in-frame rearrangements and falls short of the full clone set. An unresolved V gene accounts for under half of the shortfall where checked; the remainder is of unknown origin. The V and J calls and clone size are taken from that table; D and trimming were inferred from the DNA. This sample lists 100,000 to 150,000 clones; around 83% were detected once. The ten most abundant clones make up about 12% of the sample.

Taken from cysteine to phenylalanine, the CDR3 has 16 residues. The only DNA kept is the CDR3, 48 bases in frame from the first base. CDR1 MDHEN and CDR2 SYDVKM were looked up in the germline V gene. V lost 10 bases and J lost 6 bases, and the count of bases not matched to a germline gene is 17. The time point label, as the study defines it: baseline before first vaccination. Samples from vaccinated people were obtained from the UK trials COV001 and COV002, which included a single-blind randomized controlled phase 2/3 trial of AZD1222 (ChAdOx1 nCoV-19) in healthy adults. Trial participant PBMC samples were collected at day 0 and day 28 after the second dose for TCRbeta chain sequencing. As for this clone: This clone's antigen is unknown. No clone much larger than this one lies a single base away; base qualities are absent.

Recombination connected TRBV28 to TRBJ2-3; 9 central nucleotides agree with TRBD2. The TCR sequence derives from an adult in good health. The sequences come from peripheral blood, collected on day 0 of AZD1222 vaccination. Read as DNA, the sequence is TGTGCCACCCTTTCTGGCGGCGGGAGGGCCGTGGATACGCAGTATTTT. It specifies CATLSGGGRAVDTQYF.